This T cell receptor beta chain derives from a study of T cells in narcolepsy. Across the whole study: Donors had narcolepsy type 1 or type 2, or were healthy controls.

This CDR3 is 15 amino acids long. This clone has just one count. Its cognate antigen is unknown. Data came from immunoSEQ multiplex PCR; TCRdb stores just in-frame clones and leaves some out. The data show approximately 31,000 clones, 84% seen once. Overall study results and limits: Reportedly, autoreactive clonotypes were serially detected in patients' blood but not controls'. HCRT-specific and TRIB2-specific autoreactive clonotypes appeared among same-patient CSF and blood CD4+ clonotypes. In some patient and control memory CD4+ samples, autoreactive clones were absent.

The receptor was derived from a human donor with narcolepsy. The chain is built from TRBV12-1 and TRBJ1-6; no DNA check was done on the table's D call, TRBD1. TRBV12-1 corresponds to a pseudogene. Sequencing used CD45RA- memory CD4+ T cells from PBMCs. CDR3 nucleotide sequence: TGTGCCAGCAGCACTAGGACAGGGGGGCAATCACCCCTCCACTTT. Translating it yields CASSTRTGGQSPLHF.